Listed below are T cell receptor beta chains from one sample, sequenced in a study of blood T cell repertoires in COVID-19. Profiled with immunoSEQ multiplex PCR; TCRdb holds only in-frame clones, not every one. The table lists some 260,000 clones, roughly 87% of them singletons. What was sequenced was peripheral blood. These TCRs come from a human donor in a cohort sampled during active COVID-19. The CDR3 runs from the conserved cysteine through the conserved F or W. A D gene is named only where the DNA matches it firmly. Size values are once, few and many counts, or a class for expanded clones, and some rows have none.

>TRBV13|-|TRBJ2-7|-
TGTGCCAGCAGCTTAAGAACGGGTTTCTACGAGCAGTACTTC
CASSLRTGFYEQYF
>TRBV7-6|-|TRBJ1-3|-
TGTGCCAGCAGCTTACGGAGGAGCTCTGGAAACACCATATATTTT
CASSLRRSSGNTIYF
>TRBV6-2/TRBV6-3|TRBD1|TRBJ1-1|-
TGTGCCAGCAGTGCGTTGAGAGGGGGCAACACTGAAGCTTTCTTT
CASSALRGGNTEAFF
>TRBV6-5|-|TRBJ2-5|-
TGTGCCAGCAGTCCTCAGGGGCCCCAAGAGACCCAGTACTTC
CASSPQGPQETQYF
>TRBV4-3|TRBD2|TRBJ2-3|once
TGCGCCAGCAGCCAAGATCTGCGGGGGGCAACAGATACGCAGTATTTT
CASSQDLRGATDTQYF
>TRBV5-4|-|TRBJ2-7|-
TGTGCCAGCAGCTTTGGGGCATCTCCCTACGAGCAGTACTTC
CASSFGASPYEQYF
>TRBV19|-|TRBJ1-5|few
TGTGCCACCTCCGACGAGAACTATAGCAATCAGCCCCAGCATTTT
CATSDENYSNQPQHF
>TRBV7-2|-|TRBJ1-2|-
TGTGCCAGCAGCTTAGGACAGTACCTTGACTATGGCTACACCTTC
CASSLGQYLDYGYTF
>TRBV5-1|-|TRBJ1-1|-
TGCGCCAGCAGCTTAAGTGGGGTGGGGAGCACTGAAGCTTTCTTT
CASSLSGVGSTEAFF
>TRBV18|-|TRBJ1-1|-
TGTGCCAGCTCACCAATACACCTGAACACTGAAGCTTTCTTT
CASSPIHLNTEAFF
>TRBV7-9|TRBD1|TRBJ2-7|once
TGTGCCAGCAGTTACGGGACAGAGACCTACGAGCAGTACTTC
CASSYGTETYEQYF
>TRBV11-2|-|TRBJ2-7|-
TGTGCCAGCAGTCCGGGGATCTACTACGAGCAGTACTTC
CASSPGIYYEQYF
>TRBV19|-|TRBJ1-1|-
TGTGCCAGTAGTGTACAGGTCCTGAACACTGAAGCTTTCTTT
CASSVQVLNTEAFF
>TRBV29-1|-|TRBJ1-5|-
TGCAGCGCCGCCGAGGGGGTTGGAGGTCAGCCCCAGCATTTT
CSAAEGVGGQPQHF
>TRBV27|TRBD1|TRBJ2-7|-
TGTGCCAGCGCCCGGACAGGGTCCTACGAGCAGTACTTC
CASARTGSYEQYF
>TRBV5-1|TRBD1|TRBJ1-2|once
TGCGCCAGCAGGAGTCAGCACACAGGGGGGATCTATGGCTACACCTTC
CASRSQHTGGIYGYTF
>TRBV4-1|-|TRBJ1-3|-
TGCGCCAGCAGCCTCTCGAGCACCATATATTTT
CASSLSSTIYF
>TRBV7-2|-|TRBJ2-7|-
TGTGCCAGCAGCTTAGGACACTCCTACGAGCAGTACTTC
CASSLGHSYEQYF
>TRBV7-9|-|TRBJ1-5|once
TGTGCCAGCAGCTTAGGTGCAGGGGCGGAACAGCCCCAGCATTTT
CASSLGAGAEQPQHF
>TRBV11-2|-|TRBJ1-2|-
TGTGCCAGCAGCTCCTTAAGTGGCCCGGGGGGCTACACCTTC
CASSSLSGPGGYTF
>TRBV5-1|-|TRBJ1-2|-
TGCGCCAGCAGCTTATCGACAGGCGGGCAGGGTGGCTACACCTTC
CASSLSTGGQGGYTF
>TRBV7-8|-|TRBJ2-7|-
TGTGCCAGCAGCTACGGGACACGGACCTACGAGCAGTACTTC
CASSYGTRTYEQYF